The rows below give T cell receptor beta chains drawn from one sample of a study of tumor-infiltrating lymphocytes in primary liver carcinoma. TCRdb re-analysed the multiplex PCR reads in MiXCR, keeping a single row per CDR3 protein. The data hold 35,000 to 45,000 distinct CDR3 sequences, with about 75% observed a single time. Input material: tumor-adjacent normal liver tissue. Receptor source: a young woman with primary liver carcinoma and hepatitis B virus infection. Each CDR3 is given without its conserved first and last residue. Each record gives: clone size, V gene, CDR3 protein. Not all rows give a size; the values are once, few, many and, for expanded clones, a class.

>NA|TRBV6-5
ASSERSAICNSSLH
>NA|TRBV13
ANSSAGTSGGSDDIQY
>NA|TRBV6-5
ASGKQSAIYNSPLQ
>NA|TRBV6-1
TSGNGRGGETQY
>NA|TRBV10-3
VISEEDSPNQPQH
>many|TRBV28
ASSFGGLANYGYT
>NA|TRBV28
ASSPYPTSGKFGMNTEAF
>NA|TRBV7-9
ASSPWGWGSYEQY
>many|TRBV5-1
ASRGRPGLAIPDTQY
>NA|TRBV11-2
TISLGGRWDEQF
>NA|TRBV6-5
ASMGQGASGANVLT
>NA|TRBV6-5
ASRDQIDGEKLF
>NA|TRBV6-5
AISLSEEGPTGELF
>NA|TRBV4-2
ASSLGRKTKAF
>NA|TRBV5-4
VSGPPGTEADTQY
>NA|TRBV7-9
AGNLGRLSGTLSYNEQF
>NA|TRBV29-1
SVISGRWFTDKQY
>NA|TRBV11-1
TSSRIMAGVSGGLF
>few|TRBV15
ATSRETGTGANVLT
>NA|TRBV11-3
TSSPRTEQPAGEQF